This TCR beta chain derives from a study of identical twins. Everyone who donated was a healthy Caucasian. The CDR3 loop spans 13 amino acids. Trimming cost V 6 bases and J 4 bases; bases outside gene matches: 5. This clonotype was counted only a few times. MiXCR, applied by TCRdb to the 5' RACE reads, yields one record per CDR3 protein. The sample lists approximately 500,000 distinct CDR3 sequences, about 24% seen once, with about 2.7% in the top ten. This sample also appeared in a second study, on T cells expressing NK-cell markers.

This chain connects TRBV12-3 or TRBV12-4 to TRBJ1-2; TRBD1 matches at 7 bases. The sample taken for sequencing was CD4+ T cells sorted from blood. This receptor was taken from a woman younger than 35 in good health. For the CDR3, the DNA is TGTGCCAGCAGAGCGGACAGGAGCTATGGCTACACCTTC. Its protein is CASRADRSYGYTF.